This T cell receptor (beta chain) appears in the sequencing data of a study of control samples from healthy donors and cancer patients. Libraries were prepared by immunoSEQ multiplex PCR; TCRdb keeps only in-frame clonotypes and omits some of them. The sample includes around 110,000 clones, roughly 93% of them seen just once. The TCR was taken from a man aged 25-45 years in good health. The sequenced sample was blood.

CDR3 amino acids: CATSDSSGNQPQHF. The CDR3 nucleotides are TGTGCCACCAGTGATTCGTCGGGCAATCAGCCCCAGCATTTT. The chain links TRBV24-1 to TRBJ1-5; the D is unclear. The CDR3 extends over 14 amino acids. Trimming left V 2 bases short and J 2 bases short, with 6 bases between. Germline V gene lookup returns CDR1 KGHDR and CDR2 SFDVKD.